Sequencing of this T cell receptor beta chain was carried out in a study of control samples from healthy donors and cancer patients. Measured with immunoSEQ multiplex PCR; TCRdb has only the in-frame clones, and not every one. In the table there are around 50,000 clones, 65% to 90% of which are singletons. Germline assignment: CDR1 MNHNY and CDR2 SVGAGI (reference sequence). This CDR3 is 14 amino acids long. With 0 bases clipped from V and 8 bases from J, the junction kept 7 bases outside the gene matches. V gene TRBV6-6 combines with J gene TRBJ2-7; 7 bases line up with TRBD1. The material sequenced was PBMCs. The origin of this receptor is a woman in her 50s with lung cancer. CDR3 DNA sequence: TGTGCCAGCAGTTACTCAGGGGGCCACTTCAAGCAGTACTTC. It codes for CASSYSGGHFKQYF.